Reported below is one TCR beta chain. Its antigen is unknown. TCRdb's table, derived via immunoSEQ multiplex PCR, lists solely in-frame clones and lacks some. The profile shows 95,000 to 150,000 clones, 89% of them singletons. These data originate in a study of T cell responses to AZD1222 COVID-19 vaccine. Study results and caveats: Among AZD1222 vaccinees, only six were seropositive at baseline. Every sample of the repertoires postdated the peak T cell response. Epitopes outside B.1.351 and B.1.1.7 mutated regions reportedly drew nearly half of spike TCRs.

This material consisted of peripheral blood, taken on day 0 of AZD1222 vaccination. This clonotype originated in an adult in good health.

The CDR3 spells CASSQGGTVYGYTF. For the CDR3, the DNA is TGCGCCAGCAGCCAGGGTGGGACAGTCTATGGCTACACCTTC. The chain couples TRBV4-1 to TRBJ1-2, with 7 bases fitting TRBD1. The CDR3 length is 14 residues. Germline values: CDR1 MGHRA, CDR2 YSYEKL. V lost 3 bases to trimming and J lost 4 bases; unmatched junction nucleotides: 5.